This is a list of T cell receptor beta chains from one sample in a study of metastatic and nonmetastatic thyroid tumors. TCRdb re-called the PCR reads through MiXCR. The data show around 46,000 clones, 22% seen once. Sequenced: blood. The receptors here all came from a male donor with papillary thyroid cancer or a benign thyroid nodule (not recorded which). Some clones in this sample may be carry-over from other donors' samples. Both conserved end residues are part of each CDR3. Fields, in order: V gene, D gene, clone size, J gene, CDR3 DNA, CDR3 protein. D genes are given only for firm matches. The listing skips clone size in some rows; elsewhere it reads once, few, many or a size class.

TRBV7-6	NA	many	TRBJ1-3	TGTGCCAGCAGCTTAGCGATGGCCTCCTTCTCTGGAAACACCATATATTTT	CASSLAMASFSGNTIYF
TRBV4-1	TRBD2	many	TRBJ2-1	TGCGCCAGCAGCCAAGATCCCACTTCTAGCGGGATCTACAATGAGCAGTTCTTC	CASSQDPTSSGIYNEQFF
TRBV7-3	NA	many	TRBJ2-1	TGTGCCAGCAGCTTAACAAGATACAATGAGCAGTTCTTC	CASSLTRYNEQFF
TRBV2	TRBD1	few	TRBJ2-1	TGTGCCAGCATTGTGGGGGGGACAGGGCGAAATGAGCAGTTCTTC	CASIVGGTGRNEQFF
TRBV10-3	TRBD1	many	TRBJ1-1	TGTGCCATCAGTGGGCCGGGACAGGGCGCTACTGAAGCTTTCTTT	CAISGPGQGATEAFF
TRBV20-1	TRBD2	NA	TRBJ2-3	TGCAGTGCAGGGGCCGGGGGGATTGAGGGCTTCACAGATACGCAGTATTTT	CSAGAGGIEGFTDTQYF
TRBV9	NA	many	TRBJ2-5	TGTGCCAGCAGCGCCGTAGGGGAGGACCACCAAGAGACCCAGTACTTC	CASSAVGEDHQETQYF
TRBV7-3	TRBD2	NA	TRBJ2-1	TGTGCCAGCAGCTTAAGGTCCAGCGGGAGGGCCGGATACAATGAGCAGTTCTTC	CASSLRSSGRAGYNEQFF
TRBV11-2	NA	NA	TRBJ2-1	TGTGCCAGCAGCTTAGAGGGGACTGTTGCGGCAAATGAGCAGTTCTTC	CASSLEGTVAANEQFF
TRBV12-3/TRBV12-4	NA	few	TRBJ2-1	TGTGCCAGCATCCCCGCCCCGACATCCCAGTTCTTC	CASIPAPTSQFF
TRBV2	NA	many	TRBJ2-7	TGTGCCAGCAGTGAAGCTGGACAGAACGCCTACGAGCAGTACTTC	CASSEAGQNAYEQYF
TRBV12-3/TRBV12-4	TRBD2	many	TRBJ2-1	TGTGCCAGCAGTTCTGGGACTAGCGGGAGAAATGAGCAGTTCTTC	CASSSGTSGRNEQFF
TRBV6-1	NA	many	TRBJ1-1	TGTGCCAGTTCAAGGGGGGTCACTGAAGCTTTCTTT	CASSRGVTEAFF
TRBV7-2	TRBD1	many	TRBJ1-2	TGTGCCAGCAGCAATGGACAGGGGGCGACTTTTGGCTACACCTTC	CASSNGQGATFGYTF
TRBV13	NA	many	TRBJ2-1	TGTGCCAGCAGCCAAGGGACATACTCCTACAATGAGCAGTTCTTC	CASSQGTYSYNEQFF
TRBV3-1	TRBD2	NA	TRBJ2-7	TGTGCCAGCAGCACGTGGGACCTTTCGCGGGGGAGCTCCTACGAGCAGTACTTC	CASSTWDLSRGSSYEQYF
TRBV5-1	TRBD1	NA	TRBJ2-3	TGCGCCAGCAGCCCCGGGACAGGTATTTTAGATACGCAGTATTTT	CASSPGTGILDTQYF
TRBV7-3	TRBD2	many	TRBJ2-5	TGTGCCAGCAGCCCCCTGGGTAGCGGGGCAAAAGAGACCCAGTACTTC	CASSPLGSGAKETQYF
TRBV19	TRBD1	NA	TRBJ1-5	TGTGCCAGTAGTACCCGGACAGGGGGCATCTATAGCAATCAGCCCCAGCATTTT	CASSTRTGGIYSNQPQHF
TRBV30	NA	NA	TRBJ1-2	TGTGCCTGTAGTGTCGGCGTGGGTCGTAGCTACACCTTC	CACSVGVGRSYTF
TRBV6-4	TRBD2	many	TRBJ2-1	TGTGCCAGCAGTGACTCCAGCGGGGGGTCCTACAATGAGCAGTTCTTC	CASSDSSGGSYNEQFF
TRBV4-2	TRBD2	many	TRBJ2-3	TGTGCCAGCAGCGGACTAGCGGTACACTCTACATCCACAGATACGCAGTATTTT	CASSGLAVHSTSTDTQYF
TRBV6-6	NA	many	TRBJ2-2	TGTGCCAGCAGTCCCCATTGGGTAGTGAGGAAAGGGAACACCGGGGAGCTGTTTTTT	CASSPHWVVRKGNTGELFF
TRBV15	NA	many	TRBJ2-1	TGTGCCACCAGGGATATGGGGGATGAGCAGTTCTTC	CATRDMGDEQFF
TRBV28	NA	many	TRBJ2-7	TGTGCCAGCAGGCCGACGGGGGCCGGCTACGAGCAGTACTTC	CASRPTGAGYEQYF
TRBV28	NA	many	TRBJ1-6	TGTGCCAGCATTGGTAATTCACCCCTCCACTTT	CASIGNSPLHF
TRBV2	NA	many	TRBJ2-3	TGTGCCAGCATTCTGGCTAGCATCGGAGATACGCAGTATTTT	CASILASIGDTQYF
TRBV6-5	NA	few	TRBJ2-7	TGTGCCAGCAGTTACTCGATTCTCAACGAGCAGTACTTC	CASSYSILNEQYF
TRBV6-1	TRBD1	many	TRBJ1-2	TGTGCCAGCAGCATCCGGACAGGGGGCCGTGGCTACACCTTC	CASSIRTGGRGYTF
TRBV7-8	NA	NA	TRBJ2-2	TGTTCGTCCATGGTACGGGACGATTCGGGGGATCTGTTTTTT	CSSMVRDDSGDLFF
TRBV6-6	TRBD1	NA	TRBJ1-6	TGTGCCAGCAGTTACCGGTACAGGGGTTCACCCCTCCACTTT	CASSYRYRGSPLHF
TRBV12-3/TRBV12-4	NA	few	TRBJ2-3	TGTGCCAGCAGTCTCTGGACATGGCTCACGGATACGCAGTATTTT	CASSLWTWLTDTQYF
TRBV19	NA	many	TRBJ1-1	TGTGCCAGTAGCTTGGTTTTGAACACTGAAGCTTTCTTT	CASSLVLNTEAFF
TRBV2	NA	many	TRBJ2-3	TGTGCCAGCAGTGCTGATCTAGGGAATACGCAGTATTTT	CASSADLGNTQYF
TRBV14	TRBD1	many	TRBJ1-2	TGTGCCAGCAGCCAAGGTTCGACAGGGAACTATGGCTACACCTTC	CASSQGSTGNYGYTF
TRBV5-1	NA	NA	TRBJ1-1	TGCGCCAGCAGCTTGGACCGGGCGGGGGAAGCTTTCTTT	CASSLDRAGEAFF
TRBV7-2	NA	many	TRBJ2-7	TGTGCCAGCAGCTTAAGTCCAGACCGGAACTACGAGCAGTACTTC	CASSLSPDRNYEQYF
TRBV12-5	NA	many	TRBJ1-1	TGTGCTAGTGGTTTGCGGAGAAACACTGAAGCTTTCTTT	CASGLRRNTEAFF
TRBV18	TRBD2	many	TRBJ2-1	TGTGCCAGCTCACTCAGCGGGATTTACAATGAGCAGTTCTTC	CASSLSGIYNEQFF
TRBV6-1	TRBD2	medium-sized	TRBJ2-1	TGTGCCAGCAGTGATGCAGCGGGGGATCCCTACAATGAGCAGTTCTTC	CASSDAAGDPYNEQFF
TRBV7-2	TRBD2	once	TRBJ2-7	TGTGCCAGCAGCGCAGGGACTAGCTCCTACGAGCAGTACTTC	CASSAGTSSYEQYF
TRBV3-1	TRBD2	many	TRBJ2-7	TGTGCCAGCAGCCAAGCGACTAGCGGGAGGTGGGAGCAGTACTTC	CASSQATSGRWEQYF
TRBV29-1	NA	many	TRBJ1-5	TGCAGCGTTGCAGGGGACAATCAGCCCCAGCATTTT	CSVAGDNQPQHF
TRBV12-3/TRBV12-4	NA	many	TRBJ2-5	TGTGCCAGCAGTTTGGGCGGAGGGCAAGAGACCCAGTACTTC	CASSLGGGQETQYF
TRBV6-4	TRBD1	NA	TRBJ2-7	TGTGCCAGCAGTTATGGGACAGGGGGTTACGAGCAGTACTTC	CASSYGTGGYEQYF
TRBV6-1	NA	many	TRBJ2-7	TGTGCCAGCAGTTTGAGGGCAGGGACGTACGAGCAGTACTTC	CASSLRAGTYEQYF
TRBV6-6	TRBD1	many	TRBJ1-5	TGTGCCAGCAGTTACTCGACAGGGGGCAATCAGCCCCAGCATTTT	CASSYSTGGNQPQHF
TRBV6-1	TRBD2	many	TRBJ2-5	TGTGCCAGCAGTGAACTAGCGGGGGGTAACCAAGAGACCCAGTACTTC	CASSELAGGNQETQYF
TRBV6-1	NA	many	TRBJ2-5	TGTGCCAGCAGAAGCGGGACACTACAAGAGACCCAGTACTTC	CASRSGTLQETQYF